This is a list of T cell receptor beta chains from one sample in a study of vaccination and CD4 T cells after COVID-19. MiXCR was run by TCRdb on the PCR reads, yielding one entry per CDR3 protein. The data contain approximately 9,300 distinct CDR3 sequences, around a quarter of them seen just once; the ten biggest clones take up roughly 26%. Their antigens are not known. The input for sequencing was CD4+ T cells from blood, cultured in vitro, taken before SARS-CoV-2 vaccination. These receptors were obtained from a human donor who received a COVID-19 vaccine. The CDR3 runs from the conserved cysteine through the conserved F or W. Fields, in order: clone size, J gene, V gene, D gene, CDR3 protein, CDR3 DNA. D genes are given only for firm matches. Clone size is not always given. Where it is, it says once, few, many or a class for expanded clones.

abundance: -; j_gene: TRBJ1-1; v_gene: TRBV6-1; d_gene: -; CDR3aa: CASRVSPTRNTEAFF; CDR3nt: TGTGCCAGCAGGGTGTCCCCCACTCGGAACACTGAAGCTTTCTTT
abundance: few; j_gene: TRBJ1-1; v_gene: TRBV6-5; d_gene: -; CDR3aa: CASSYGGTEAFF; CDR3nt: TGTGCCAGCAGTTATGGGGGCACTGAAGCTTTCTTT
abundance: -; j_gene: TRBJ2-1; v_gene: TRBV12-3/TRBV12-4; d_gene: TRBD2; CDR3aa: CASSPSSGGASGEQFF; CDR3nt: TGTGCCAGCAGCCCTTCTAGCGGGGGGGCCTCTGGTGAGCAGTTCTTC
abundance: once; j_gene: TRBJ2-7; v_gene: TRBV5-1; d_gene: -; CDR3aa: CASSLDRTYYEQYF; CDR3nt: TGCGCCAGCAGCTTGGACAGGACTTATTACGAGCAGTACTTC
abundance: -; j_gene: TRBJ2-1; v_gene: TRBV12-3/TRBV12-4; d_gene: -; CDR3aa: CASSRSDYRIDEQFF; CDR3nt: TGTGCCAGCAGTCGTTCCGATTACCGGATCGATGAGCAGTTCTTC
abundance: few; j_gene: TRBJ1-1; v_gene: TRBV6-4; d_gene: -; CDR3aa: CASSVVRGGGGENTEAFF; CDR3nt: TGTGCCAGCAGTGTTGTACGAGGGGGTGGCGGGGAGAACACTGAAGCTTTCTTT
abundance: few; j_gene: TRBJ2-7; v_gene: TRBV15; d_gene: -; CDR3aa: CATSREITRQGGYEQYF; CDR3nt: TGTGCCACCAGCAGAGAAATTACCCGACAGGGAGGCTACGAGCAGTACTTC
abundance: -; j_gene: TRBJ1-2; v_gene: TRBV11-3; d_gene: TRBD1; CDR3aa: CASSPRQGRNYGYTF; CDR3nt: TGTGCCAGCAGCCCTAGACAGGGAAGGAACTATGGCTACACCTTC
abundance: -; j_gene: TRBJ2-3; v_gene: TRBV12-3/TRBV12-4; d_gene: TRBD2; CDR3aa: CASSLRTSGGVRDTQYF; CDR3nt: TGTGCCAGCAGTTTGAGGACTAGCGGGGGGGTTCGGGATACGCAGTATTTT
abundance: few; j_gene: TRBJ1-5; v_gene: TRBV7-8; d_gene: -; CDR3aa: CASSLVVSAQPQHF; CDR3nt: TGTGCCAGCAGCTTAGTGGTTTCAGCCCAGCCCCAGCATTTT
abundance: few; j_gene: TRBJ1-4; v_gene: TRBV6-5; d_gene: -; CDR3aa: CASSYSPPGEVDEKLFF; CDR3nt: TGTGCCAGCAGTTACTCGCCGCCGGGGGAGGTCGATGAAAAACTGTTTTTT
abundance: -; j_gene: TRBJ2-3; v_gene: TRBV20-1; d_gene: TRBD2; CDR3aa: CSARFPAGGTDTQYF; CDR3nt: TGCAGTGCTAGATTCCCTGCGGGGGGCACAGATACGCAGTATTTT
abundance: few; j_gene: TRBJ2-7; v_gene: TRBV14; d_gene: -; CDR3aa: CASSQGSVDEQYF; CDR3nt: TGTGCCAGCAGCCAGGGGTCGGTCGACGAGCAGTACTTC
abundance: few; j_gene: TRBJ1-6; v_gene: TRBV19; d_gene: -; CDR3aa: CASSRDSSYNSPLHF; CDR3nt: TGTGCCAGTAGCAGGGATTCCTCCTATAATTCACCCCTCCACTTT
abundance: -; j_gene: TRBJ2-7; v_gene: TRBV6-5; d_gene: TRBD2; CDR3aa: CASSYRGGNEQYF; CDR3nt: TGTGCCAGCAGTTACCGGGGGGGAAACGAGCAGTACTTC
abundance: -; j_gene: TRBJ1-4; v_gene: TRBV2; d_gene: -; CDR3aa: CASNRGGSGEKLFF; CDR3nt: TGTGCCAGCAACCGGGGAGGGTCTGGTGAAAAACTGTTTTTT
abundance: few; j_gene: TRBJ2-3; v_gene: TRBV4-2; d_gene: -; CDR3aa: CASSQDSTATDTQYF; CDR3nt: TGTGCCAGCAGCCAAGACTCCACTGCCACAGATACGCAGTATTTT
abundance: -; j_gene: TRBJ1-2; v_gene: TRBV9; d_gene: -; CDR3aa: CASSVGWGGVDGYTF; CDR3nt: TGTGCCAGCAGCGTAGGTTGGGGGGGAGTGGATGGCTACACCTTC
abundance: -; j_gene: TRBJ1-2; v_gene: TRBV6-2/TRBV6-3; d_gene: -; CDR3aa: CASTDTSHGYTF; CDR3nt: TGTGCCAGCACGGACACATCTCATGGCTACACCTTC
abundance: few; j_gene: TRBJ1-2; v_gene: TRBV5-5; d_gene: -; CDR3aa: CASSPASGRYGYTF; CDR3nt: TGTGCCAGCAGCCCGGCGAGCGGCCGCTATGGCTACACCTTC
abundance: few; j_gene: TRBJ2-7; v_gene: TRBV20-1; d_gene: -; CDR3aa: CSASSGTAYEQYF; CDR3nt: TGCAGTGCTAGCTCCGGGACCGCCTACGAGCAGTACTTC
abundance: few; j_gene: TRBJ1-2; v_gene: TRBV11-2; d_gene: TRBD1; CDR3aa: CASSQIRIRGLGGYTF; CDR3nt: TGTGCCAGCAGCCAAATACGGATCAGGGGGTTGGGTGGCTACACCTTC
abundance: -; j_gene: TRBJ2-3; v_gene: TRBV7-3; d_gene: -; CDR3aa: CASSLEGTDTQYF; CDR3nt: TGTGCCAGCAGCTTAGAGGGGACAGATACGCAGTATTTT
abundance: few; j_gene: TRBJ2-2; v_gene: TRBV30; d_gene: -; CDR3aa: CAWRGHFSGELFF; CDR3nt: TGTGCCTGGAGGGGACATTTTTCCGGGGAGCTGTTTTTT
abundance: few; j_gene: TRBJ2-2; v_gene: TRBV20-1; d_gene: TRBD2; CDR3aa: CSVAGGGTGELFF; CDR3nt: TGCAGTGTAGCGGGGGGCGGCACCGGGGAGCTGTTTTTT
abundance: -; j_gene: TRBJ1-3; v_gene: TRBV19; d_gene: -; CDR3aa: CASRPSQGSGNTIYF; CDR3nt: TGTGCCAGTAGACCATCACAGGGCTCTGGAAACACCATATATTTT
abundance: few; j_gene: TRBJ1-5; v_gene: TRBV7-8; d_gene: TRBD1; CDR3aa: CATTGQSNQPQHF; CDR3nt: TGTGCCACCACGGGACAGTCCAATCAGCCCCAGCATTTT
abundance: once; j_gene: TRBJ1-2; v_gene: TRBV18; d_gene: -; CDR3aa: CASSPQRSGGDGYTF; CDR3nt: TGTGCCAGCTCACCCCAGCGGTCTGGAGGGGATGGCTACACCTTC
abundance: -; j_gene: TRBJ1-6; v_gene: TRBV30; d_gene: -; CDR3aa: CAWREQGLSGGPLHF; CDR3nt: TGTGCCTGGAGGGAACAGGGTCTAAGCGGCGGACCCCTCCACTTT
abundance: -; j_gene: TRBJ1-4; v_gene: TRBV7-9; d_gene: -; CDR3aa: CASSSSSTNEKLFF; CDR3nt: TGTGCCAGCAGCTCGAGTTCAACTAATGAAAAACTGTTTTTT
abundance: medium-sized; j_gene: TRBJ2-3; v_gene: TRBV7-3; d_gene: -; CDR3aa: CASSLSSDTQYF; CDR3nt: TGTGCCAGCAGCTTAAGTTCAGATACGCAGTATTTT
abundance: -; j_gene: TRBJ2-2; v_gene: TRBV5-5; d_gene: TRBD1; CDR3aa: CASSSTDRADTGELFF; CDR3nt: TGTGCCAGCAGCTCAACCGACAGGGCCGACACCGGGGAGCTGTTTTTT
abundance: -; j_gene: TRBJ1-1; v_gene: TRBV12-3/TRBV12-4; d_gene: -; CDR3aa: CASSLMRTGTEAFF; CDR3nt: TGTGCCAGCAGTTTAATGCGTACGGGAACTGAAGCTTTCTTT
abundance: -; j_gene: TRBJ2-5; v_gene: TRBV11-3; d_gene: TRBD2; CDR3aa: CASSLGTSGGQETQYF; CDR3nt: TGTGCCAGCAGCTTAGGGACTAGCGGGGGACAAGAGACCCAGTACTTC
abundance: -; j_gene: TRBJ2-1; v_gene: TRBV6-1; d_gene: TRBD1; CDR3aa: CASSRGQVRNEQFF; CDR3nt: TGTGCCAGCAGTCGAGGACAGGTTCGCAATGAGCAGTTCTTC
abundance: -; j_gene: TRBJ1-2; v_gene: TRBV19; d_gene: TRBD1; CDR3aa: CASSATGAYGYTF; CDR3nt: TGTGCCAGTAGCGCGACAGGGGCCTATGGCTACACCTTC
abundance: few; j_gene: TRBJ2-5; v_gene: TRBV6-1; d_gene: -; CDR3aa: CASSEYNGGPSETQYF; CDR3nt: TGTGCCAGCAGTGAATACAACGGGGGGCCATCAGAGACCCAGTACTTC
abundance: -; j_gene: TRBJ2-3; v_gene: TRBV5-4; d_gene: -; CDR3aa: CASSLGGQGRPDTQYF; CDR3nt: TGTGCCAGCAGCTTGGGGGGGCAGGGGCGGCCAGATACGCAGTATTTT
abundance: -; j_gene: TRBJ1-2; v_gene: TRBV3-1; d_gene: -; CDR3aa: CASSQGPTYGYTF; CDR3nt: TGTGCCAGCAGCCAGGGACCCACCTATGGCTACACCTTC
abundance: -; j_gene: TRBJ2-7; v_gene: TRBV5-4; d_gene: -; CDR3aa: CASSLSPFTGKGREQYF; CDR3nt: TGTGCCAGCAGCTTGAGTCCATTTACAGGGAAGGGACGGGAGCAGTACTTC
abundance: -; j_gene: TRBJ1-2; v_gene: TRBV29-1; d_gene: -; CDR3aa: CSSLGRDYGYTF; CDR3nt: TGCAGCTCGTTGGGCAGGGATTATGGCTACACCTTC
abundance: -; j_gene: TRBJ1-1; v_gene: TRBV2; d_gene: -; CDR3aa: CASSVAGNTEAFF; CDR3nt: TGTGCCAGCAGTGTGGCCGGCAACACTGAAGCTTTCTTT
abundance: few; j_gene: TRBJ1-5; v_gene: TRBV2; d_gene: TRBD1; CDR3aa: CASSGQGAEPQHF; CDR3nt: TGTGCCAGCAGTGGACAGGGGGCTGAGCCCCAGCATTTT
abundance: -; j_gene: TRBJ2-1; v_gene: TRBV19; d_gene: TRBD1; CDR3aa: CASSIEGQVNNEQFF; CDR3nt: TGTGCCAGTAGTATAGAGGGACAGGTGAACAATGAGCAGTTCTTC
abundance: -; j_gene: TRBJ2-2; v_gene: TRBV4-1; d_gene: -; CDR3aa: CASSPEGANTGELFF; CDR3nt: TGCGCCAGCAGCCCCGAGGGGGCGAACACCGGGGAGCTGTTTTTT
abundance: -; j_gene: TRBJ2-7; v_gene: TRBV6-1; d_gene: TRBD1; CDR3aa: CASSEDRGQGYYEQYF; CDR3nt: TGTGCCAGCAGTGAAGATAGGGGACAGGGGTACTACGAGCAGTACTTC
abundance: medium-sized; j_gene: TRBJ1-1; v_gene: TRBV20-1; d_gene: -; CDR3aa: CSADSLNTEAFF; CDR3nt: TGCAGTGCGGACAGTTTGAACACTGAAGCTTTCTTT
abundance: few; j_gene: TRBJ1-5; v_gene: TRBV7-6; d_gene: -; CDR3aa: CASSQPDQPQHF; CDR3nt: TGTGCCAGCAGCCAACCCGATCAGCCCCAGCATTTT
abundance: few; j_gene: TRBJ1-2; v_gene: TRBV29-1; d_gene: TRBD1; CDR3aa: CSLQTLGQGANYGYTF; CDR3nt: TGCAGCTTGCAGACCCTCGGACAGGGAGCTAACTATGGCTACACCTTC
abundance: -; j_gene: TRBJ1-1; v_gene: TRBV7-2; d_gene: -; CDR3aa: CASSYSGLNTEAFF; CDR3nt: TGTGCCAGCAGCTATTCGGGGCTGAACACTGAAGCTTTCTTT
abundance: -; j_gene: TRBJ2-3; v_gene: TRBV20-1; d_gene: -; CDR3aa: CSARDPSGRGIGDTQYF; CDR3nt: TGCAGTGCTAGAGATCCTTCGGGCAGGGGAATTGGGGATACGCAGTATTTT